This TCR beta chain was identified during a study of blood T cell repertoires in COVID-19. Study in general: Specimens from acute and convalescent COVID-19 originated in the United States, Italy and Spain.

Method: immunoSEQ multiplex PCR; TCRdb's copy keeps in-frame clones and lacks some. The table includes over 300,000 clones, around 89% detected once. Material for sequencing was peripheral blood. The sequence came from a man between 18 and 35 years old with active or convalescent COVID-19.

The CDR3 bases are TGTGCCAGCAGCCCCGACAGGGACAATGAGCAGTTCTTC. This translates into CASSPDRDNEQFF. The rearrangement links TRBV7-9 to TRBJ2-1; 7 nucleotides match TRBD1. In germline, CDR1 is SEHNR, CDR2 FQNEAQ (reference sequence). This CDR3 region has 13 residues. Trimming removed 5 bases from V and 5 bases from J; junction bases left unmatched: 3.